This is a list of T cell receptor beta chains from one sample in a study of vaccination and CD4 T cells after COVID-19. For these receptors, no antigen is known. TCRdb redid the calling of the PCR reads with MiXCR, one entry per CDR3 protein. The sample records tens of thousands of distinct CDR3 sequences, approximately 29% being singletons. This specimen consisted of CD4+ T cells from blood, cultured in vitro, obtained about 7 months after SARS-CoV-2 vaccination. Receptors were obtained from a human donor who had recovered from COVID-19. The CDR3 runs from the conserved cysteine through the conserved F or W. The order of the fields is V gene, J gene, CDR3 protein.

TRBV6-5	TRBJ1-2	CASSLPNYGYTF
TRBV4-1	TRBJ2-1	CASSRRDSVNNEQFF
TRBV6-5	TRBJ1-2	CASSYSGGRGYTF
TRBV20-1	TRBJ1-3	CSARRDGGNTIYF
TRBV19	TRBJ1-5	CASSILRGEPQHF
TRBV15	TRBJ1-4	CATSRGHNEKLFF
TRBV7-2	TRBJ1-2	CASSPSRDRGSGYTF
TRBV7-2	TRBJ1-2	CASSLRQGHGYTF
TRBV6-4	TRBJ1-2	CARALNTF
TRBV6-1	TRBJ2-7	CANLRGELLGYEQYF
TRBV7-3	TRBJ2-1	CASSRYRGSYNEQFF
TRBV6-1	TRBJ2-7	CASNRQGSTYEQYF
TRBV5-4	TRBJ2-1	CASSFFGSYNEQFF
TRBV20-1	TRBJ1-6	CSAREIRGTGHNSPLHF
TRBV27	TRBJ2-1	CASSLEGSSYNEQFF
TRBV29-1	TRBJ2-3	CSGTSTDTQYF
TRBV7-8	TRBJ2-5	CASSGRLAGIQGTQYF
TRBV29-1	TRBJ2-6	CSVGLAGANVLTF
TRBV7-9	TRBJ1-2	CASSLMAGGWGYTF
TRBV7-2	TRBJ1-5	CASSLVYAGQPQHF
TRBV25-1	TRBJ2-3	CASSSSISTDTQYF
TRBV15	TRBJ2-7	CAASYGHPSFTSEQYF
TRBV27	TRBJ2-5	CASSLSPGGETQYF
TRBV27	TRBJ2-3	CASSLTPGTSTDTQYF
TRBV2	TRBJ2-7	CASSEGRGGSGGYEQYF
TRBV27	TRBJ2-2	CASSFRGGAGVNTGELFF
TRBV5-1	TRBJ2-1	CASSLAGPSSYNEQFF
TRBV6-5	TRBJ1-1	CASSYLGDEAFF
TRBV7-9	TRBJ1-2	CASSYRDSYGYTF
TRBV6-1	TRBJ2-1	CASRGLAGAFSYNEQFF
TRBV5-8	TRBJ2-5	CASSLVQQETQYF
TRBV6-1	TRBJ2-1	CASTLAGTSGSYNEQFF
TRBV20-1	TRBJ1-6	CSASQGNSPLHF
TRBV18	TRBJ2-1	CASSPWQGEQFF
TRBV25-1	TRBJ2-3	CASSEPAGRDTHTDTQYF
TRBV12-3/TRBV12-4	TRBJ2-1	CASSPRTGGTSEQFF
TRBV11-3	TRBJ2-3	CASSLDPGGGTDTQYF
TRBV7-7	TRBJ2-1	CASSSNNLAGMNEQFF
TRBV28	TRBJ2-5	CASNLGRGGVETQYF
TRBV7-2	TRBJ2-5	CASSLAWDRVETQYF
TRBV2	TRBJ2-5	CASSEETQYF
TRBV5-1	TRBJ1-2	CASSLAGTAYGYTF
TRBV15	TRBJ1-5	CATSRGQYSNQPQHF
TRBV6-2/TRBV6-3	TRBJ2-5	CASSYPSRGGETQYF
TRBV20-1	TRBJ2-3	CSASGGPTDTQYF
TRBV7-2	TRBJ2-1	CASMPLFGSYNEQFF